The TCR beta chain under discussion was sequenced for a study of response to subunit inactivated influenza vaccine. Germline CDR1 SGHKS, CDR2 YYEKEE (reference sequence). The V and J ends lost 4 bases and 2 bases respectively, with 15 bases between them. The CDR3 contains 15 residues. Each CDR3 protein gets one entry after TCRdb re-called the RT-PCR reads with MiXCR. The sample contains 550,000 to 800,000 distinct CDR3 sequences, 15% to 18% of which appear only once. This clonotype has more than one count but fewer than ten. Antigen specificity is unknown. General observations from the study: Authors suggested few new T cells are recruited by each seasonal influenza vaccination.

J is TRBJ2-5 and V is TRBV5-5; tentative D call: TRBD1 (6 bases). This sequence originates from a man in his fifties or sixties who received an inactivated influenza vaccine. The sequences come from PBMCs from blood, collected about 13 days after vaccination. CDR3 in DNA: TGTGCCAGCAGCGAGTTAACAGGGAGACAAGAGACCCAGTACTTC. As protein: CASSELTGRQETQYF.